The 27 T cell receptor beta chains below come from one sample, sequenced in a study of B cell selection in AIRE deficiency. Sorting defined conventional CD4 T cells as CD4+CD127+. Profiled with immunoSEQ multiplex PCR; TCRdb holds only in-frame clones, not every one. The sample holds roughly 25,000 clones, about 96% seen once. Material for sequencing was CD4+CD127+ conventional T cells sorted from PBMCs. These receptor sequences come from a human donor in good health.

The chain uses TRBV7-8 and TRBJ2-6, with D perhaps matching TRBD1 or TRBD2 (5 bases each). This CDR3 contains 16 residues. Germline V gives CDR1 SGHVS, CDR2 FQNEAQ. V lost 2 bases and J lost 0, with 8 bases in between. The chain's CDR3 is CASSLTGRSGANVLTF. In DNA form, the CDR3 reads TGTGCCAGCAGCTTAACGGGGCGCTCTGGGGCCAACGTCCTGACTTTC. The whole variable domain, filled in from reference TRBV7-8 and TRBJ2-6, reads GAGVSQSPRYKVAKRGQDVALRCDPISGHVSLFWYQQALGQGPEFLTYFQNEAQLDKSGLPSDRFFAERPEGSVSTLKIQRTQQEDSAVYLCASSLTGRSGANVLTFGAGSRLTVL.

The V gene is TRBV28, the J gene TRBJ2-5; 7 nucleotides align to TRBD1. The CDR3 totals 14 residues. V shed 6 bases and J 6 bases; nucleotides not matched to a gene: 10. Germline loops: CDR1 MDHEN, CDR2 SYDVKM. The CDR3 DNA sequence: TGTGCCAGCAGACCGGGACAGCGACTAAAGACCCAGTACTTC. Protein: CASRPGQRLKTQYF.

The rearrangement uses TRBV5-4 and TRBJ1-3, with D unresolved. The germline V and J ends were trimmed by 2 bases and 1 base, with 13 bases remaining between them. Germline CDR1 is SGHNT and CDR2 is YYREEE (reference sequence). CDR3 size: 16 residues. The CDR3 sequence: CASSFGSGGSGNTIYF. The CDR3 bases are TGTGCCAGCAGCTTTGGGTCGGGTGGATCTGGAAACACCATATATTTT.

The chain uses TRBV9 and TRBJ2-2; D assignment may be TRBD1 or TRBD2 (5 bases each). This CDR3 has 14 amino acids. The germline CDR1 and CDR2 sequences are SGDLS and YYNGEE. V gave up 4 bases and J gave up 6 bases, with 13 bases separating them. In DNA, the CDR3 is TGTGCCAGCAGCCCCTCTGGGGGTTCCGGGGAGCTGTTTTTT. This encodes CASSPSGGSGELFF.

V usage is TRBV4-3 and J usage is TRBJ2-1, with 9 bases identical to TRBD2. The germline gives CDR1 LGHNA, CDR2 YSLEER. Germline trimming cut 6 bases from V and 6 bases from J; bases unmatched to any gene: 12. CDR3 length: 16 amino acids. The CDR3 protein is CASSGAGGEGGNEQFF. CDR3 DNA sequence: TGCGCCAGCAGTGGGGCGGGAGGGGAAGGGGGCAATGAGCAGTTCTTC.

V and J are TRBV28 and TRBJ2-7, with 7 bases aligning to TRBD1. The germline gives CDR1 MDHEN, CDR2 SYDVKM. V trimming: 7 bases; J trimming: 2 bases; junction bases outside the gene matches: 11. The CDR3 runs 15 residues. This CDR3 reads CASTNTGDSAYEQYF. As DNA, the CDR3 is TGTGCCAGCACCAATACAGGGGATTCGGCCTACGAGCAGTACTTC.

The rearrangement uses TRBV30 and TRBJ1-4; possibly TRBD1 for D (5 bases). The germline V gene has CDR1 GTSNPN and CDR2 SVGIG (reference sequence). The CDR3 has 16 amino acids. Deletions cut 1 base from V and 3 bases from J, with 15 bases between. This CDR3 reads CAWSDRQRLSNEKLFF. The CDR3 nucleotides are TGTGCCTGGAGTGATCGACAGAGGCTATCTAATGAAAAACTGTTTTTT.

The count of this clone is one. V is TRBV4-3 and J is TRBJ2-1, with 13 bases fitting TRBD2. The CDR3 consists of 16 residues. Trimming at V came to 4 bases and at J to 6 bases, leaving 6 bases not matched to a gene. Germline V CDR1 and CDR2: LGHNA, YSLEER. This CDR3 reads CASSPRTSGRSNEQFF. The CDR3 DNA reads TGCGCCAGCAGCCCCAGGACTAGCGGGAGAAGCAATGAGCAGTTCTTC.

The chain carries TRBV7-6 and TRBJ2-7; perhaps TRBD2 as D (7 bases). Trimming took off 4 bases at V and 2 bases at J, with 24 bases between the two ends. CDR3 size: 18 residues. From germline, CDR1 is SGHVS and CDR2 FNYEAQ. CDR3 DNA sequence: TGTGCCAGCAGCTGGGGGCCAATGACTAGCCCAGGCCCCTACGAGCAGTACTTC. The encoded protein is CASSWGPMTSPGPYEQYF.

The chain combines TRBV28 with TRBJ2-7, with 7 bases lining up with TRBD1. The CDR3 runs to 16 residues. The germline V gene has CDR1 MDHEN and CDR2 SYDVKM. V lost 2 bases and J lost 1; bases outside the gene matches: 8. The CDR3 DNA reads TGTGCCAGCAGTTTAGACATGGCAGGGGGATCCTACGAGCAGTACTTC. This gives the protein CASSLDMAGGSYEQYF.

The chain has TRBV4-2 and TRBJ1-2; 8 nucleotides agree with TRBD1. The CDR3 contains 17 residues. V shed 0 bases and J 7 bases; nucleotides not matched to a gene: 13. From germline, CDR1 is LGHNA and CDR2 YNFKEQ. The CDR3 protein is CASSQDPSTGEILGYTF. The CDR3, as DNA: TGTGCCAGCAGCCAAGATCCCTCGACAGGGGAGATTCTTGGCTACACCTTC.

The genes are TRBV28 and TRBJ1-4; TRBD1 matches 10 bases. V lost 8 bases, J lost 8 bases, and 8 bases stayed unmatched. Germline-derived CDR1 and CDR2 are MDHEN and SYDVKM. This CDR3 region has 14 residues. CDR3 in amino acids: CASLPGQGPEKLFF. Here the CDR3 DNA reads TGTGCCAGCCTCCCGGGACAGGGGCCCGAAAAACTGTTTTTT.

The chain has TRBV7-3 and TRBJ2-1; 7 bases agree with TRBD2. The CDR3 length is 15 residues. With 4 bases clipped from V and 0 bases from J, the junction kept 3 bases outside the gene matches. CDR1 is SGHTA, CDR2 FQGTGA, per germline. CDR3 bases: TGTGCCAGCAGCTCTAGCGGTTTCTCCTACAATGAGCAGTTCTTC. It is translated as CASSSSGFSYNEQFF.

This clone was seen more than once but under ten times. The chain recombines TRBV19 with TRBJ2-7; no reliable D call. The CDR3 consists of 11 residues. Germline CDR1 reads LNHDA; CDR2 reads SQIVND (reference sequence). Trimming stripped 1 base from V and 3 bases from J, with 1 base between. CDR3: CASSIGYEQYF. CDR3 sequence (DNA): TGTGCCAGTAGTATAGGCTACGAGCAGTACTTC.

The chain has TRBV5-4 and TRBJ2-7; perhaps TRBD1 as D (6 bases). The CDR3 covers 13 residues. The germline V gene encodes CDR1 SGHNT and CDR2 YYREEE (reference sequence). Trimming took off 1 base at V and 2 bases at J, with 7 bases between the two ends. The CDR3 DNA sequence: TGTGCCAGCAGCTTGCAGGGGCCCTACGAGCAGTACTTC. This translates into CASSLQGPYEQYF.

A few counts support this clone. The genes are TRBV27 and TRBJ2-1, with D unresolved. V dropped 6 bases and J dropped 9 bases, with 18 bases sitting between them. From germline, CDR1 is MNHEY and CDR2 SMNVEV (reference sequence). The CDR3 has 14 amino acids. Here the CDR3 DNA reads TGTGCCAGCAGCTTCGGTACCAAGGCCGGTGAGCAGTTCTTC. Protein sequence: CASSFGTKAGEQFF.

The rearrangement joins TRBV7-2 to TRBJ2-1, with unresolved D. CDR3 size: 14 residues. Germline V CDR1 and CDR2: SGHTA, FQGNSA. The V and J ends lost 6 bases and 4 bases respectively, with 13 bases between them. The CDR3 here is CASREISGYNEQFF. CDR3 nucleotides: TGTGCCAGCAGAGAGATATCAGGTTACAATGAGCAGTTCTTC.

The rearrangement links TRBV11-2 to TRBJ2-7, with TRBD2 matching over 9 bases. Trimming at V came to 5 bases and at J to 3 bases, leaving 8 bases not matched to a gene. CDR3 size: 15 residues. CDR1 and CDR2 from the germline V gene are SGHAT and FQNNGV. Here the CDR3 DNA reads TGTGCCAGCAGCAAGGGGTATAGCGGGAGCTACGAGCAGTACTTC. Translated: CASSKGYSGSYEQYF.

This chain connects TRBV5-1 to TRBJ2-3; 8 bases are shared with TRBD2. The germline V gene encodes CDR1 SGHRS and CDR2 YFSETQ. V shed 4 bases, J shed 1 base, and the junction held 11 bases outside the gene matches. The CDR3 length is 17 residues. The CDR3 coding sequence is TGCGCCAGCAGCCCGCTCGGGGGGGAGGCCCGCACAGATACGCAGTATTTT. This codes for CASSPLGGEARTDTQYF.

The chain combines TRBV5-1 with TRBJ1-1; 7 bases are a match to TRBD1. This CDR3 region has 15 residues. Trimming took 0 bases from V and 3 from J; bases not matched to a gene: 5. Germline V lookup: CDR1 SGHRS, CDR2 YFSETQ. The CDR3 loop is CASSLGGGRYTEAFF. The DNA of the CDR3 is TGCGCCAGCAGCTTGGGAGGGGGCAGGTACACTGAAGCTTTCTTT.

The chain couples TRBV9 to TRBJ1-1; unclear D gene. V was clipped by 4 bases and J by 7 bases, with 11 bases between them. This CDR3 has 12 amino acids. The germline V gene encodes CDR1 SGDLS and CDR2 YYNGEE. Here the CDR3 reads CASSLGRGEAFF. Here the CDR3 DNA reads TGTGCCAGCAGCCTAGGGAGAGGTGAAGCTTTCTTT.

The rearrangement uses TRBV7-2 and TRBJ2-2; D possibly corresponds to TRBD2 (5 bases). The germline V gene encodes CDR1 SGHTA and CDR2 FQGNSA. Between the trimmed V and J ends, which lost 0 bases and 7 bases, there was a span of 9 bases. This CDR3 is built from 14 residues. The CDR3 loop reads CASSLAGRIGELFF. Written as DNA, the CDR3 is TGTGCCAGCAGCTTAGCGGGGAGAATCGGGGAGCTGTTTTTT.

This clone was seen a single time. The chain joins TRBV5-1 to TRBJ2-1; D may be TRBD2 (5 bases). The CDR3 spans 15 residues. Per the germline V gene, CDR1 is SGHRS and CDR2 is YFSETQ. Deletions cut 0 bases from V and 8 bases from J, with 15 bases between. CDR3 bases: TGCGCCAGCAGCTTGGCCCGGGGTCTGGCGGATGAGCAGTTCTTC. This codes for CASSLARGLADEQFF.

The V and J genes are TRBV9 and TRBJ2-3; 9 nucleotides agree with TRBD2. The CDR3 runs to 14 residues. The ends lost 1 base at V and 14 bases at J; junction bases unmatched: 11. CDR1 SGDLS and CDR2 YYNGEE come from the germline V gene. The CDR3 coding sequence is TGTGCCAGCAGCGTAACCTCCGGGACTAGCACTAGGTATTTT. This gives the protein CASSVTSGTSTRYF.

This clone has a handful of counts. This rearrangement joins TRBV7-3 to TRBJ2-3; possibly TRBD2 for D (6 bases). V lost 2 bases to trimming and J lost 7 bases, with 7 bases between them. The CDR3 covers 12 residues. Germline loops: CDR1 SGHTA, CDR2 FQGTGA. Here the CDR3 DNA reads TGTGCCAGCAGCTTAGGAGGGAATACGCAGTATTTT. This translates into CASSLGGNTQYF.

The CDR3 DNA reads TGTGCCAGCAGCCTTCAGGGTGCTAGCACAGATACGCAGTATTTT. Encoded protein: CASSLQGASTDTQYF. The chain joins TRBV7-3 to TRBJ2-3, with D possibly matching TRBD1 (5 bases). Germline-derived CDR1 and CDR2 are SGHTA and FQGTGA. The CDR3 spans 15 residues. V was cut by 5 bases and J by 0 bases, with 12 bases left in between.

This clone showed up just once. The rearrangement joins TRBV28 to TRBJ2-3, with TRBD2 identical over 7 bases. The ends lost 5 bases at V and 1 base at J; junction bases unmatched: 6. Germline V gene data show CDR1 as MDHEN and CDR2 as SYDVKM. The CDR3 length is 15 residues. The CDR3 is CASSRMAGGTDTQYF. The CDR3 coding sequence is TGTGCCAGCAGTAGAATGGCGGGAGGCACAGATACGCAGTATTTT.